This TCR beta chain was retrieved from a study of cytotoxic CD8 clonotypes in ibrutinib-treated CLL. At the level of the study: Response samples came after a median roughly 11 months of treatment, range 6 to 36.

J gave up 6 bases and V 0 bases, and 8 bases lay outside the gene matches. The length of the CDR3 is 16 residues. CDR1 SGHVS and CDR2 FQNEAQ come from the germline V gene. Overall study findings and caveats: Clonotypes that were public were uncommon, and they contracted or stayed stable on treatment.

The repertoire was sequenced with immunoSEQ multiplex PCR; TCRdb's copy has only in-frame clones and lacks some. The sample holds approximately 57,000 clones, roughly 50% seen once. About this clone itself: The antigen is undetermined.

About 1.9 micrograms of genomic DNA (from cryopreserved PBMCs) were used for TCR beta libraries. The material sequenced was PBMCs, taken after 24 months of ibrutinib treatment. The rearrangement uses TRBV7-8 and TRBJ2-7; 10 bases agree with TRBD1. This sequence was found in a human donor with chronic lymphocytic leukemia. CDR3 in DNA: TGTGCCAGCAGCTTAGCTCGCCGACAGGGGGCGGCCGAGCAGTACTTC. It specifies CASSLARRQGAAEQYF.